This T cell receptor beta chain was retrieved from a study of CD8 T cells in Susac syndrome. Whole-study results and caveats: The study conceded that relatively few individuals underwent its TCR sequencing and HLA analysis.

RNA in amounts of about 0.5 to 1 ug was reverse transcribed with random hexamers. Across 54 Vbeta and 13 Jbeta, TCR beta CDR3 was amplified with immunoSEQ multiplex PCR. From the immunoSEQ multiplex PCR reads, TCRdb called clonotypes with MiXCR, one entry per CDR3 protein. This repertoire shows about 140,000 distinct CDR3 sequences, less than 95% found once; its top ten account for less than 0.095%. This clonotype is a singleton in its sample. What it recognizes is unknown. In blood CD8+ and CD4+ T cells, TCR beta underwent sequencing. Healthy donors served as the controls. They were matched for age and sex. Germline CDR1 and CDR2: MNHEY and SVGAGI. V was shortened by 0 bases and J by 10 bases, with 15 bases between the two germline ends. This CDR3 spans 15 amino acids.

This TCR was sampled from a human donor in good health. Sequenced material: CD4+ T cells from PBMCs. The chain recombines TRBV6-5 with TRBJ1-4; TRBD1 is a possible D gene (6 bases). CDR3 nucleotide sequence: TGTGCCAGCAGTTACTCGGAGGGGGGCTGGGGAAAACTGTTTTTT. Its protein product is CASSYSEGGWGKLFF.